The rows below give T cell receptor beta chains drawn from one sample of a study of regulatory T cells in long-lasting Graves disease. TCRdb fed the multiplex PCR reads into MiXCR, producing one record per CDR3 protein. Among about 460,000 distinct CDR3 sequences listed, less than 15% were seen once. The data also belong to a second study, concerning T cells in Graves' hyperthyroidism and ophthalmopathy.

The sample here was peripheral blood mononuclear cells (PBMCs), taken at new diagnosis, from a patient treated with antithyroid drugs. These receptors originate from a woman aged 50 to 60 with Graves disease. Both conserved end residues are part of each CDR3. D genes are given only for firm matches. Clone size is given for some rows only: seen once, a few or many times, or a class if the clone is expanded.

abundance: .
v_gene: TRBV9
j_gene: TRBJ2-3
d_gene: .
CDR3nt: TGTGCCAGCAGCGTAGGAGGAATGGTGACAGCTAGCACAGATACGCAGTATTTT
CDR3aa: CASSVGGMVTASTDTQYF

abundance: few
v_gene: TRBV5-8
j_gene: TRBJ2-5
d_gene: TRBD2
CDR3nt: TGTGCCAGCAGCTTGGCCACCATCCGACTAGCGGGCCTGTACTTC
CDR3aa: CASSLATIRLAGLYF

abundance: few
v_gene: TRBV29-1
j_gene: TRBJ2-7
d_gene: TRBD1
CDR3nt: TGCAGCGTTGAACTACGGGGACAGGGCTACGAGCAGTACTTC
CDR3aa: CSVELRGQGYEQYF

abundance: many
v_gene: TRBV5-5
j_gene: TRBJ2-3
d_gene: .
CDR3nt: TGTGCCAGCAGCTTAGGCGGGTCTAGCACAGATACGCAGTATTTT
CDR3aa: CASSLGGSSTDTQYF

abundance: .
v_gene: TRBV6-2/TRBV6-3
j_gene: TRBJ2-7
d_gene: TRBD1
CDR3nt: TGTGCCCGCAGTTCAGGACAGGGTCGCCACGAGCAGTACTTC
CDR3aa: CARSSGQGRHEQYF

abundance: few
v_gene: TRBV6-1
j_gene: TRBJ2-2
d_gene: TRBD2
CDR3nt: TGTGCCAGCAGTAGGGGCCTAAGACCTAGCGGGAGAGCGACCGGGGAGCTGTTTTTT
CDR3aa: CASSRGLRPSGRATGELFF

abundance: many
v_gene: TRBV12-3/TRBV12-4
j_gene: TRBJ1-4
d_gene: .
CDR3nt: TGTGCCAGCAGTCTGACAACAACTAATGAAAAACTGTTTTTT
CDR3aa: CASSLTTTNEKLFF

abundance: few
v_gene: TRBV28
j_gene: TRBJ2-3
d_gene: TRBD1
CDR3nt: TGTGCCAGCAGCCCAGGGGTTGGGACAGCTTATACGCAGTATTTT
CDR3aa: CASSPGVGTAYTQYF

abundance: few
v_gene: TRBV7-9
j_gene: TRBJ2-7
d_gene: TRBD1
CDR3nt: TGTGCCAGCAGCTTTGCCCGGACAGGGAACTCCTACGAGCAGTACTTC
CDR3aa: CASSFARTGNSYEQYF

abundance: many
v_gene: TRBV29-1
j_gene: TRBJ2-2
d_gene: .
CDR3nt: TGCAGCGGCCTAGGGGGGCGGACCGGGGAGCTGTTTTTT
CDR3aa: CSGLGGRTGELFF

abundance: .
v_gene: TRBV7-9
j_gene: TRBJ2-3
d_gene: TRBD2
CDR3nt: TGTGCCAGCAGGACTAGCGGGAGTACGGCAGATACGCAGTATTTT
CDR3aa: CASRTSGSTADTQYF

abundance: few
v_gene: TRBV29-1
j_gene: TRBJ2-1
d_gene: .
CDR3nt: TGCAGCGTTGAAGACCCTCGGGGCAACTACAATGAGCAGTTCTTC
CDR3aa: CSVEDPRGNYNEQFF

abundance: many
v_gene: TRBV10-3
j_gene: TRBJ2-7
d_gene: .
CDR3nt: TGTGCCATCCAGGCAGGGGACTACGAGCAGTACTTC
CDR3aa: CAIQAGDYEQYF

abundance: many
v_gene: TRBV11-2
j_gene: TRBJ2-2
d_gene: .
CDR3nt: TGTGCCAGCAGCTTAGACCCCGGCACCGGGGAGCTGTTTTTT
CDR3aa: CASSLDPGTGELFF

abundance: few
v_gene: TRBV7-3
j_gene: TRBJ2-1
d_gene: .
CDR3nt: TGTGCCAGCAGCTTAACCCTACAGGGAGAGCAGTTCTTC
CDR3aa: CASSLTLQGEQFF

abundance: many
v_gene: TRBV7-9
j_gene: TRBJ2-3
d_gene: TRBD1
CDR3nt: TGTGCCACAGGACAGGGTATGGGCACAGATACGCAGTATTTT
CDR3aa: CATGQGMGTDTQYF

abundance: many
v_gene: TRBV6-2/TRBV6-3
j_gene: TRBJ2-1
d_gene: TRBD2
CDR3nt: TGTGCCAGCAGTGAGGGTCTAGCGGGGCCATACGAGCAGTTCTTC
CDR3aa: CASSEGLAGPYEQFF

abundance: .
v_gene: TRBV5-1
j_gene: TRBJ2-7
d_gene: .
CDR3nt: TGCGCCAGCAGCGCCGGCCGGGAGCCCAGAACGTCCTACGAGCAGTACTTC
CDR3aa: CASSAGREPRTSYEQYF

abundance: few
v_gene: TRBV20-1
j_gene: TRBJ2-7
d_gene: TRBD2
CDR3nt: TGCAGTGCTTACACTCTAGGACTAGCGGAGTCCTACGAGCAGTACTTC
CDR3aa: CSAYTLGLAESYEQYF

abundance: many
v_gene: TRBV2
j_gene: TRBJ1-6
d_gene: .
CDR3nt: TGTGCCAGCAGTGAACTGTTAGGACCCCTCCACTTT
CDR3aa: CASSELLGPLHF

abundance: many
v_gene: TRBV6-2/TRBV6-3
j_gene: TRBJ2-5
d_gene: TRBD1
CDR3nt: TGTGCCAGCAGTCGGGGACAGAACCAAGAGACCCAGTACTTC
CDR3aa: CASSRGQNQETQYF

abundance: .
v_gene: TRBV27
j_gene: TRBJ2-3
d_gene: TRBD2
CDR3nt: TGTGCCAGCAGTTTTGTAGCGGGAGATGGGGATACGCAGTATTTT
CDR3aa: CASSFVAGDGDTQYF

abundance: many
v_gene: TRBV11-2
j_gene: TRBJ1-1
d_gene: .
CDR3nt: TGTGCCAGCAGCTTAGGGGTGGTTGAAGCTTTCTTT
CDR3aa: CASSLGVVEAFF

abundance: .
v_gene: TRBV9
j_gene: TRBJ2-1
d_gene: TRBD2
CDR3nt: TGTGCCAGCAGCGTATCTAGCGGGAGCGGTTGGGAACAGTTCTTC
CDR3aa: CASSVSSGSGWEQFF

abundance: many
v_gene: TRBV3-1
j_gene: TRBJ2-7
d_gene: .
CDR3nt: TGTGCCAGCACCCCCGCGGCAGGGAGTTTCTACGAGCAGTACTTC
CDR3aa: CASTPAAGSFYEQYF

abundance: few
v_gene: TRBV28
j_gene: TRBJ1-2
d_gene: TRBD1
CDR3nt: TGTGCCAGCAGCCCTCCGACAGGGCACTATCATGGCTACACCTTC
CDR3aa: CASSPPTGHYHGYTF

abundance: many
v_gene: TRBV28
j_gene: TRBJ2-7
d_gene: .
CDR3nt: TGTGCCAGCAGTTCTCCCGGGACCATCATATCCTACGAGCAGTACTTC
CDR3aa: CASSSPGTIISYEQYF

abundance: many
v_gene: TRBV29-1
j_gene: TRBJ1-1
d_gene: TRBD1
CDR3nt: TGCAGCGTTGAAGGGGTGCGGGAGGACAGGGGGGTAAACACTGAAGCTTTCTTT
CDR3aa: CSVEGVREDRGVNTEAFF

abundance: many
v_gene: TRBV7-3
j_gene: TRBJ2-1
d_gene: .
CDR3nt: TGTGCCAGCAGCTTAAGAGGGCACAAAAGTAACAGTGAGCAGTTCTTC
CDR3aa: CASSLRGHKSNSEQFF